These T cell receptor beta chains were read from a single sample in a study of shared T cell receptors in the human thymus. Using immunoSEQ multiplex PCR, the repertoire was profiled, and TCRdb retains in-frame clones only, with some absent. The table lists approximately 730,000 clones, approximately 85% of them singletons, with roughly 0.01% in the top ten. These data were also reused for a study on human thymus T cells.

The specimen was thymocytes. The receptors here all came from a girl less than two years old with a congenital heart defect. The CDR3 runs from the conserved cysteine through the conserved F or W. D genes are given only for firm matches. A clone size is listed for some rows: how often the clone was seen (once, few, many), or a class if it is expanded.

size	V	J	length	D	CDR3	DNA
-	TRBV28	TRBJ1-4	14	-	CASKGKATNEKLFF	TGTGCCAGCAAGGGGAAGGCAACTAATGAAAAACTGTTTTTT
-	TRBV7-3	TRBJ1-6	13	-	CASRQETNSPLHF	TGTGCCAGTAGACAGGAAACTAATTCACCCCTCCACTTT
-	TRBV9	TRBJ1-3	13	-	CASSVGRGNTIYF	TGTGCCAGCAGCGTAGGGCGGGGAAACACCATATATTTT
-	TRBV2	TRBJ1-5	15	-	CASSDIGDSFQPQHF	TGTGCCAGCAGTGACATAGGGGATTCGTTTCAGCCCCAGCATTTT
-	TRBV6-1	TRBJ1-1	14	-	CASTPLRGGTEAFF	TGTGCCAGCACACCCTTACGGGGGGGGACTGAAGCTTTCTTT
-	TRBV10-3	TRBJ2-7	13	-	CAIMNRVKNEQYF	TGTGCCATCATGAACAGGGTGAAGAACGAGCAGTACTTC
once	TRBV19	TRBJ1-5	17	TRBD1	CASSISGLGTGFKPQHF	TGTGCCAGTAGTATATCGGGCTTGGGGACAGGGTTCAAGCCCCAGCATTTT
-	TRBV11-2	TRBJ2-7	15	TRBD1	CASSFLPGTAYEQYF	TGTGCCAGCAGCTTCCTACCAGGGACAGCCTACGAGCAGTACTTC
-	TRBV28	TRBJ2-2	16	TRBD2	CASHGTSTSDTGELFF	TGTGCCAGTCACGGAACCTCGACTAGCGACACCGGGGAGCTGTTTTTT
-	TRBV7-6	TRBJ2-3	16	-	CASSLGPGESTDTQYF	TGTGCCAGCAGCTTAGGGCCCGGGGAGAGCACAGATACGCAGTATTTT
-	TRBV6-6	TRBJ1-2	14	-	CASSYYPGHYGYTF	TGTGCCAGCAGTTACTACCCAGGGCACTATGGCTACACCTTC
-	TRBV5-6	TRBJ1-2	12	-	CASSWAFHAYTF	TGTGCCAGCAGCTGGGCGTTTCATGCCTACACCTTC
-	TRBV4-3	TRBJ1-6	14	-	CASSQPGSDSPLHF	TGCGCCAGCAGCCAACCTGGCAGCGATTCACCCCTCCACTTT
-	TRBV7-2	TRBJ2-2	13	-	CASSLRNTGELFF	TGTGCCAGCAGCTTACGGAACACCGGGGAGCTGTTTTTT
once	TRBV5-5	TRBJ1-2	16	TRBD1	CASSLPLVRGPDGYTF	TGTGCCAGCAGCCTCCCCCTGGTTAGGGGGCCGGATGGCTACACCTTC
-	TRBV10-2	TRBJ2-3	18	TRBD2	CASSEGLAGAPIADTQYF	TGCGCCAGCAGTGAGGGACTAGCGGGGGCCCCGATTGCAGATACGCAGTATTTT
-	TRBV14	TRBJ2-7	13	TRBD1	CASSSRTGDEQYF	TGTGCCAGCAGCTCCCGGACAGGGGACGAGCAGTACTTC
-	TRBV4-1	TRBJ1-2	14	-	CASSQDEVERGYTF	TGCGCCAGCAGCCAAGATGAGGTGGAGCGGGGCTACACCTTC
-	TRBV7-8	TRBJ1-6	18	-	CASSLCGNAGRGDSPLHF	TGTGCCAGCAGCTTATGTGGTAACGCGGGCCGTGGGGATTCACCCCTCCACTTT
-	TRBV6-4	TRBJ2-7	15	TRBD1	CASSDGTGLAYEQYF	TGTGCCAGCAGTGACGGGACAGGGCTGGCCTACGAGCAGTACTTC
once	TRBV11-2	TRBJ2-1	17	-	CASSKGGRGCDPNEQFF	TGTGCCAGCAGCAAAGGGGGGCGGGGGTGTGACCCCAATGAGCAGTTCTTC
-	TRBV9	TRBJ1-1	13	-	CASSSDRNTEAFF	TGTGCCAGCAGCTCAGACAGGAACACTGAAGCTTTCTTT